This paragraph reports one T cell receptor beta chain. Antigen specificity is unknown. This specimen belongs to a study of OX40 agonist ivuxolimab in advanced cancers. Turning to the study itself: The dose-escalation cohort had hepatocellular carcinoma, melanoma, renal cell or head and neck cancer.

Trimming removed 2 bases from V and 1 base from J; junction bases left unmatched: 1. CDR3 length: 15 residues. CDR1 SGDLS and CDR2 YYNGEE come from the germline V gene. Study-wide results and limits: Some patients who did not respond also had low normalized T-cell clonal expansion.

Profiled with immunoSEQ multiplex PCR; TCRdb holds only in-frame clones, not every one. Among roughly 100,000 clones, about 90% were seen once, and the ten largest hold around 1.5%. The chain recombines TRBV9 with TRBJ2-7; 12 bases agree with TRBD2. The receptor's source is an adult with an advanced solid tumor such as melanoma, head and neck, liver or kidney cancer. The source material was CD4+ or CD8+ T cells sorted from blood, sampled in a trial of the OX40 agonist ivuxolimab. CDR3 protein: CASSVLAGGSYEQYF. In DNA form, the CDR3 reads TGTGCCAGCAGCGTCCTAGCGGGAGGGTCCTACGAGCAGTACTTC.